The following is a TCR beta chain sequence with its context. The sample comes from a study of blood T cell repertoires in COVID-19. Overall study context: Samples taken during acute and convalescent COVID-19 were collected in the United States, Italy and Spain. Nucleic acid was either cDNA or gDNA, and it came from T cells, B-cell-depleted T cells, or PBMCs.

Trimming took 2 bases from V and 4 from J; bases not matched to a gene: 0. CDR1 and CDR2 from the germline V gene are MNHNY and SVGAGI (reference sequence). CDR3 length: 15 residues. Enrollment of patients from Seattle took place during active infection, with longitudinal follow-up. Data came from immunoSEQ multiplex PCR; TCRdb stores just in-frame clones and leaves some out. The data contain over 250,000 clones, around 89% of them singletons. Specimen: peripheral blood. The chain employs TRBV6-6 and TRBJ2-2; 11 bases line up with TRBD2. The clonotype comes from a woman in her fifties or sixties with COVID-19, enrolled during active disease. The CDR3 reads CASSYGLAGTGELFF. CDR3 sequence (DNA): TGTGCCAGCAGTTACGGACTAGCGGGCACCGGGGAGCTGTTTTTT.